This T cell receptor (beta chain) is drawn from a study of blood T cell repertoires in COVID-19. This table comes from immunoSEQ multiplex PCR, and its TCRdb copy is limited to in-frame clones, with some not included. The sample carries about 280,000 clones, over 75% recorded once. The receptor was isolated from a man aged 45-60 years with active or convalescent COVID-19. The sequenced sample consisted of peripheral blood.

CDR3 in amino acids: CASSLLPQETQYF. DNA of the CDR3: TGTGCCAGCAGCTTGCTACCGCAAGAGACCCAGTACTTC. The V call is TRBV5-5, the J call TRBJ2-5; D uncertain. Trimming stripped 1 base from V and 2 bases from J, with 6 bases between. Germline V CDR1 and CDR2: SGHKS, YYEKEE (reference sequence). The length of the CDR3 is 13 residues.